The rows below give T cell receptor beta chains drawn from one sample of a study of graft-versus-host responses after intestinal transplantation. Their antigens are not known. Profiled with immunoSEQ multiplex PCR; TCRdb holds only in-frame clones, not every one. Of over 80,000 clones in the sample, about nine tenths were seen once. The material was unstimulated CD8+ T cells sorted from spleen or lymph node cells, obtained before transplant. The origin of the receptors is a human donor who was the organ donor for an intestinal transplant. Both conserved end residues are part of each CDR3. D genes are given only for firm matches. Part of the rows lack a size; the others show once, few, many or a class for expanded clones.

j_call clone_size d_call v_call cdr3_nt cdr3_aa
TRBJ1-2 - TRBD1 TRBV7-9 TGTGCCAGCAGCCCCTGGACAGGGGTGGGCTATGGCTACACCTTC CASSPWTGVGYGYTF
TRBJ2-7 - - TRBV5-1 TGCGCCAGCAGCTTGGCCGAAGGGGGAAGCTCCTACGAGCAGTACTTC CASSLAEGGSSYEQYF
TRBJ2-7 - - TRBV6-5 TGTGCCAGCAGTTTCAATGGGGGCGTACTACGCTACGAGCAGTACTTC CASSFNGGVLRYEQYF
TRBJ2-7 - TRBD2 TRBV6-1 TGTGCCAGCAGTGCGGGTAGGCTAGCGGGAAGTTACGAGCAGTACTTC CASSAGRLAGSYEQYF
TRBJ2-7 - - TRBV4-1 TGCGCCAGCAGCCAAGGGAACGACAAATTCTACGAGCAGTACTTC CASSQGNDKFYEQYF
TRBJ2-7 - TRBD2 TRBV9 TGTGCCAGCGGACCGGGACTAGCGGGGCGCGAGCAGTACTTC CASGPGLAGREQYF
TRBJ1-1 few - TRBV6-5 TGTGCCAGCAGTTACTCGACGGGGAACACTGAAGCTTTCTTT CASSYSTGNTEAFF
TRBJ2-7 - TRBD2 TRBV4-3 TGCGCCAGCAGCCAAGTAAGAGTAGCGGGGCACTACGAGCAGTACTTC CASSQVRVAGHYEQYF
TRBJ1-6 - - TRBV5-6 TGTGCCAGCAGCTGGGGGACGGGGGTGGGTTCACCCCTCCACTTT CASSWGTGVGSPLHF
TRBJ2-7 - TRBD1 TRBV9 TGTGCCAGCAGCCTTGGGACAGGGCTAACCTACGAGCAGTACTTC CASSLGTGLTYEQYF
TRBJ1-2 - - TRBV7-9 TGTGCCAGCAGCTCGGTAGCGGGGGTAGTCTATGGCTACACCTTC CASSSVAGVVYGYTF
TRBJ2-5 - - TRBV4-1 TGCGCCAGCAGCCAAGTTACGGGTAGAGGGCAAGAGACCCAGTACTTC CASSQVTGRGQETQYF
TRBJ1-2 - - TRBV4-1 TGCGCCAGCAGCCATTCCCCCCCGACAGGATTGTCCGATGGCTACACCTTC CASSHSPPTGLSDGYTF
TRBJ2-7 - TRBD1 TRBV7-7 TGTGCCAGCAGCCCAGGACAGGGCTACGAGCAGTACTTC CASSPGQGYEQYF
TRBJ2-4 - - TRBV5-4 TGTGCCAGCAGCTCGACCGGGGACATTCAGTACTTC CASSSTGDIQYF
TRBJ2-3 - TRBD2 TRBV9 TGTGCCAGCAGCGCGCCCGGGGGGGGCTACACAGATACGCAGTATTTT CASSAPGGGYTDTQYF
TRBJ2-1 - TRBD1 TRBV9 TGTGCCAGCAGCGTAGCTGGACAGGGCAATGAGCAGTTCTTC CASSVAGQGNEQFF
TRBJ2-5 - TRBD2 TRBV10-1 TGCGCCAGCAGGGCTAGCGGGGGGGTAGAGACCCAGTACTTC CASRASGGVETQYF
TRBJ2-3 - TRBD2 TRBV4-3 TGCGCCAGCAGCCCTCTCGGGGGGGCTGGTCAAGATACGCAGTATTTT CASSPLGGAGQDTQYF
TRBJ2-7 - - TRBV7-9 TGTGCCAGCAGCCCGGTTAACGAGCAGTACTTC CASSPVNEQYF
TRBJ2-7 - TRBD2 TRBV5-6 TGTGCCAGCAGCTTCGCGGGGGTCTCCTACGAGCAGTACTTC CASSFAGVSYEQYF
TRBJ2-7 - - TRBV27 TGTGCCAGCAGTTCATCGGGCTATGGGTACGAGCAGTACTTC CASSSSGYGYEQYF
TRBJ2-5 - TRBD2 TRBV7-8 TGTGCCAGCAGCTTAGCTTCGGGACTAGCGGGGGGCAGGGAGACCCAGTACTTC CASSLASGLAGGRETQYF
TRBJ1-1 - - TRBV4-1 TGCGCCAGCAGCCACACAGGCCCGAACACTGAAGCTTTCTTT CASSHTGPNTEAFF
TRBJ2-7 - - TRBV7-2 TGTGCCAGCAGCGCCCACCCCAGCACAGGGATTGCCTACGAGCAGTACTTC CASSAHPSTGIAYEQYF
TRBJ2-7 once - TRBV7-2 TGTGCCAGCAGCTTGGTGGGGGGATCGTACGAGCAGTACTTC CASSLVGGSYEQYF
TRBJ1-6 - - TRBV4-3 TGCGCCAGCAGCCAAGATCCAGGGTATAATTCACCCCTCCACTTT CASSQDPGYNSPLHF
TRBJ2-3 - - TRBV2 TGTGCCAGCAGTGAGAGGGCGGGGGCTCCCACAGATACGCAGTATTTT CASSERAGAPTDTQYF
TRBJ1-2 few TRBD1 TRBV19 TGTGCCAGTAGTCCCCCGGGACAGTCACCCGGCTACACCTTC CASSPPGQSPGYTF
TRBJ2-5 - - TRBV19 TGTGCCACCCAAGTACAGGGCGGTGGGACCCAGTACTTC CATQVQGGGTQYF
TRBJ1-2 - TRBD1 TRBV28 TGTGCCAGCACTTTGGACAGGCATGGCTACACCTTC CASTLDRHGYTF
TRBJ2-1 - - TRBV9 TGTGCCAGCAGCGTAAGCGGGCCCTCCTACAATGAGCAGTTCTTC CASSVSGPSYNEQFF
TRBJ1-3 - - TRBV2 TGTGCCAACTTAAGGGGTCCTGGAAACACCATATATTTT CANLRGPGNTIYF
TRBJ2-1 - TRBD2 TRBV4-1 TGCGCCAGCAGCCAACCGACTAGCGGGGTCAATGAGCAGTTCTTC CASSQPTSGVNEQFF
TRBJ1-3 few - TRBV4-3 TGCGCCAGCAGTCAAGGGCTAGGTGGAAACACCATATATTTT CASSQGLGGNTIYF
TRBJ2-3 - TRBD2 TRBV9 TGTGCCAGCAGCCACTCGGGGCGGGGGGGCTTTTCGACAGATACGCAGTATTTT CASSHSGRGGFSTDTQYF
TRBJ1-6 - - TRBV7-9 TGTGCCAGCACCTCCGATAATTCACCCCTCCACTTT CASTSDNSPLHF
TRBJ1-5 - - TRBV19 TGTGCCAGTAGTATGGTGGGAGGGTATAGCAATCAGCCCCAGCATTTT CASSMVGGYSNQPQHF
TRBJ1-1 - TRBD1 TRBV27 TGTGCCAGCAGTCCGTACAGGGGGAACACTGAAGCTTTCTTT CASSPYRGNTEAFF
TRBJ1-6 - TRBD1 TRBV25-1 TGTGCCAGCAGTGGGGACAGTTATAATTCACCCCTCCACTTT CASSGDSYNSPLHF
TRBJ1-1 - TRBD1 TRBV9 TGTGCCAGCAGCTCCGGGACAGGGGGTTCGGAAGCTTTCTTT CASSSGTGGSEAFF
TRBJ1-4 - - TRBV5-1 TGCGCCAGCAGCTTGGGGGACAACGGGGATTATAATGAAAAACTGTTTTTT CASSLGDNGDYNEKLFF
TRBJ2-1 few - TRBV10-2 TGCGCCAGCAGTGAGTTGGGCCTCAATGAGCAGTTCTTC CASSELGLNEQFF
TRBJ2-5 - TRBD2 TRBV2 TGTGCCAGCAGTGACGGACTAGCGGGGACTGAAGAGACCCAGTACTTC CASSDGLAGTEETQYF
TRBJ2-5 once - TRBV2 TGTGCCAGCGAGCAGGGTCAGTACCAAGAGACCCAGTACTTC CASEQGQYQETQYF
TRBJ2-3 - TRBD2 TRBV30 TGTGCCTGGAGTGACCGGACTAGCGGGGGCCTTAGCACAGATACGCAGTATTTT CAWSDRTSGGLSTDTQYF
TRBJ2-3 - - TRBV5-6 TGTGCCAGCAGCTTGAGGGGATACACAGATACGCAGTATTTT CASSLRGYTDTQYF
TRBJ1-2 - TRBD1 TRBV27 TGTGCCAGCAGTTTAAAGGAGACAGGGTGGGGCTACACCTTC CASSLKETGWGYTF
TRBJ2-7 - - TRBV4-3 TGCGCCAGCAGCCAAGATACAGGGCTGAGCTACGAGCAGTACTTC CASSQDTGLSYEQYF
TRBJ2-7 - - TRBV5-6 TGTGCCAGCAGCTTGACAGTATCCTACGAGCAGTACTTC CASSLTVSYEQYF
TRBJ1-5 - TRBD1 TRBV16 TGTGCCAGCAGCCAACGCGGGACAGGGGCTAATCAGCCCCAGCATTTT CASSQRGTGANQPQHF
TRBJ2-1 - TRBD2 TRBV27 TGTGCCAGCAGTGACGCAGCGGGGGCCTACAATGAGCAGTTCTTC CASSDAAGAYNEQFF
TRBJ2-2 - TRBD1 TRBV4-1 TGCGCCAGCAGCCAAGCGAGGAAGGGGGCGAACGGGGAGCTGTTTTTT CASSQARKGANGELFF
TRBJ2-1 - - TRBV2 TGTGCCAGCAGTGGGGCCGCCCAGGGCTACAATGAGCAGTTCTTC CASSGAAQGYNEQFF
TRBJ1-1 - - TRBV9 TGTGCCAGCAGCGTAGCAGGGGCGACTGAAGCTTTCTTT CASSVAGATEAFF
TRBJ1-1 - - TRBV7-2 TGTGCCAGCAGCTTATCCCTAAACACTGAAGCTTTCTTT CASSLSLNTEAFF
TRBJ2-5 - - TRBV14 TGTGCCAGCAGCCAGGGCATACATGAGACCCAGTACTTC CASSQGIHETQYF
TRBJ1-2 - TRBD1 TRBV2 TGTGCCACCATGACAGGGGGCGCATGGGGCTACACCTTC CATMTGGAWGYTF
TRBJ1-3 - - TRBV19 TGTGCCAGTAGTATAACCGGCGGCGGAAACACCATATATTTT CASSITGGGNTIYF